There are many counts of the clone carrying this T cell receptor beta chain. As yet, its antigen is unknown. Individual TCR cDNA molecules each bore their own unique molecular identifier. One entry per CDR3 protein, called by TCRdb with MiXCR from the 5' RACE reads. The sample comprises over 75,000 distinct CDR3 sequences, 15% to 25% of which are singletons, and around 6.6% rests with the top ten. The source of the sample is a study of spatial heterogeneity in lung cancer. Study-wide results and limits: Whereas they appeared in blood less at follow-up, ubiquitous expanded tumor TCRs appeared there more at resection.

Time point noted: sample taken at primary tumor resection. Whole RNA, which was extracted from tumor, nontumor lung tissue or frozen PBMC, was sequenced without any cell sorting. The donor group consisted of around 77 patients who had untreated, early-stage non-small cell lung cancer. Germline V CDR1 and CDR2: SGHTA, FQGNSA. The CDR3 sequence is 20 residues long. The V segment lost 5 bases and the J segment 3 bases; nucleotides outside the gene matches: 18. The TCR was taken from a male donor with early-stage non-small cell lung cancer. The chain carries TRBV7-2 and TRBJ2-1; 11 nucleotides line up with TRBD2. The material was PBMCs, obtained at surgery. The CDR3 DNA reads TGTGCCAGCAGCCGTCGACTACCTGACAGACTAGCGGGGATCTACAATGAGCAGTTCTTC. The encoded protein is CASSRRLPDRLAGIYNEQFF.